This T cell receptor beta chain appears in the sequencing data of a study of OX40 agonist ivuxolimab in advanced cancers. As for this clone: Its antigen remains unknown.

The germline V and J ends were trimmed by 6 bases and 7 bases, with 15 bases remaining between them. This CDR3 spans 13 amino acids. Germline V lookup: CDR1 MGHDK, CDR2 SYGVNS. Whole-study findings and limits: Clonal expansion by week 6 occurred in CD4+ and CD8+ blood T cells (at 0.1 to 3.0 mg/kg).

Measured with immunoSEQ multiplex PCR; TCRdb has only the in-frame clones, and not every one. This repertoire shows some 97,000 clones, approximately 90% found once; its top ten account for around 0.15%. The V and J genes are TRBV25-1 and TRBJ1-2; D is unclear. The clonotype originates from an adult with an advanced solid tumor such as melanoma, head and neck, liver or kidney cancer. Material: CD4+ or CD8+ T cells sorted from blood, obtained in a trial of the OX40 agonist ivuxolimab. CDR3 sequence reads: CASRAGIWGGYTF. The CDR3, as DNA: TGTGCCAGCAGAGCCGGGATCTGGGGTGGCTACACCTTC.